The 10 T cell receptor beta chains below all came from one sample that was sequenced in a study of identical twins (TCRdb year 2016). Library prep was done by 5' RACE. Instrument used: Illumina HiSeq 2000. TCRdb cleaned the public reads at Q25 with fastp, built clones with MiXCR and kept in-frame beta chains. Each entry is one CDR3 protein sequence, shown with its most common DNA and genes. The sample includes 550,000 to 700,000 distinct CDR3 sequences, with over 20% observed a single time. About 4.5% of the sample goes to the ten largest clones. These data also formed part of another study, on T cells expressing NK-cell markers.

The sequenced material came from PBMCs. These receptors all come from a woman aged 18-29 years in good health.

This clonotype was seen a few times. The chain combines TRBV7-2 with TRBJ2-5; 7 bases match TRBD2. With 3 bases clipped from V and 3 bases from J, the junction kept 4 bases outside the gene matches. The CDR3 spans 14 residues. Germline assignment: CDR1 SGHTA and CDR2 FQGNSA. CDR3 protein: CASSLGGEKETQYF. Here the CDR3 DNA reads TGTGCCAGCAGCTTGGGGGGGGAAAAAGAGACCCAGTACTTC.

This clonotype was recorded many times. The CDR3 protein is CASSLGTVEQFF. The CDR3 DNA reads as TGTGCCAGCAGCTTAGGGACGGTGGAGCAGTTCTTC. This chain links TRBV7-2 with TRBJ2-1; D uncertain. This CDR3 spans 12 amino acids. CDR1 and CDR2 from the germline V gene are SGHTA and FQGNSA. Trimming cost V 1 base and J 10 bases, with 8 bases left between them.

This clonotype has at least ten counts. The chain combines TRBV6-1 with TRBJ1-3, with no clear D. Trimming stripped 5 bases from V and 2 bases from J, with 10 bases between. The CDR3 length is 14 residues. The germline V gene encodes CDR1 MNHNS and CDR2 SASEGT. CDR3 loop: CASSRQSPGNTIYF. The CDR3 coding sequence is TGTGCCAGCAGTCGACAATCCCCTGGAAACACCATATATTTT.

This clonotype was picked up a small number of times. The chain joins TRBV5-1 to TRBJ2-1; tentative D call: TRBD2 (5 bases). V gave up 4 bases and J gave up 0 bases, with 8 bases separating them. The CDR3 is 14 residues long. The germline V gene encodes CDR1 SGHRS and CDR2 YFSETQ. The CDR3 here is CASSHGGSYNEQFF. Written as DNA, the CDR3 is TGCGCCAGCAGCCATGGAGGCTCCTACAATGAGCAGTTCTTC.

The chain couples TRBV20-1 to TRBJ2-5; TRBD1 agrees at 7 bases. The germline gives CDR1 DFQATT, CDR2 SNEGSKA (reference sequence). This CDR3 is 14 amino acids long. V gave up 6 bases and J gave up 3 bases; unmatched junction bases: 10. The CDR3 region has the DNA TGCAGTGCCGAAATCACAGGGGAAGAAGAGACCCAGTACTTC. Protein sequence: CSAEITGEEETQYF.

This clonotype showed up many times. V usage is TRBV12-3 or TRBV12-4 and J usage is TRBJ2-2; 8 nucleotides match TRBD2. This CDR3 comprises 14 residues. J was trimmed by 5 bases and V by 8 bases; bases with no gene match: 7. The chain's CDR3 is CASRFSGSTGELFF. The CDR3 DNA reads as TGTGCCAGCCGGTTCAGCGGGAGTACCGGGGAGCTGTTTTTT.

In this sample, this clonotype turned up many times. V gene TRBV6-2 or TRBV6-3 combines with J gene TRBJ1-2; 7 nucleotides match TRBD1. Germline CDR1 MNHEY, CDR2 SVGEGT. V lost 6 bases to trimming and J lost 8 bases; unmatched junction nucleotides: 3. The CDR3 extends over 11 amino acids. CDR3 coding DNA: TGTGCCAGCAGCTGGACAGGCGGCTACACCTTC. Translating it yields CASSWTGGYTF.

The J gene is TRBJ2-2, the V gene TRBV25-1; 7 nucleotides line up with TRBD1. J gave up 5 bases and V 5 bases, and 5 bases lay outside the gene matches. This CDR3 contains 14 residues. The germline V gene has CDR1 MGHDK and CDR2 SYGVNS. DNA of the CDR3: TGTGCCAGCAGTCGACCGACAGGGACCGGGGAGCTGTTTTTT. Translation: CASSRPTGTGELFF. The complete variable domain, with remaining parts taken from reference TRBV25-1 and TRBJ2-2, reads EADIYQTPRYLVIGTGKKITLECSQTMGHDKMYWYQQDPGMELHLIHYSYGVNSTEKGDLSSESTVSRIRTEHFPLTLESARPSHTSQYLCASSRPTGTGELFFGEGSRLTVL.

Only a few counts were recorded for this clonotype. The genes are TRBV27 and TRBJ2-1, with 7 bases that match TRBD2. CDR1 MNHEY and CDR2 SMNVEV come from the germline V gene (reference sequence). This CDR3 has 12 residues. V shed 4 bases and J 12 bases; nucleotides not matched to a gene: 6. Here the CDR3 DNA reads TGTGCCAGCAGTTCACTAGCGAACAGGCAGTTCTTC. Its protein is CASSSLANRQFF.

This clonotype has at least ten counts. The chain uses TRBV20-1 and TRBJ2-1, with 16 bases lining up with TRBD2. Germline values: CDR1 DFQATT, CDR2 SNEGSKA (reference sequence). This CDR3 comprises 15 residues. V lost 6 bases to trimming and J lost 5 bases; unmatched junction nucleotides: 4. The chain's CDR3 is CSAGTSGRADNEQFF. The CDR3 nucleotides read TGCAGTGCAGGGACTAGCGGGAGGGCCGACAATGAGCAGTTCTTC.